Reported below is one T cell receptor beta chain. Its specificity is not known. The data are from a study of monozygotic twins with inflammatory bowel disease. The input for each TCR library was around 3.5 ug of total RNA. With approximately 16 and 10 cycles respectively, two nested PCRs were carried out on TCRalpha and TCRbeta cDNA. From the 5' RACE reads, TCRdb lists one entry per CDR3 protein and no DNA. The table lists approximately 380,000 distinct CDR3 sequences. Study-wide results and caveats: Relative clonotype sharing with others was diminished in IBD patients versus healthy twins, particularly with disease activity. TCRbeta diversity (inverse Simpson) was lower in IBD patients than in healthy co-twins.

Input material: blood. This clonotype was obtained from a human donor with ulcerative colitis or Crohn's disease, or a healthy co-twin of an affected twin (not recorded which).

This CDR3 reads CSVETNTEAFF. V usage is TRBV29-1 and J usage is TRBJ1-1. This CDR3 spans 11 amino acids. CDR1 and CDR2 (germline): SQVTM, ANQGSEA. The full variable domain, in which reference TRBV29-1 and TRBJ1-1 provide the parts outside the CDR3, is SAVISQKPSRDICQRGTSLTIQCQVDSQVTMMFWYRQQPGQSLTLIATANQGSEATYESGFVIDKFPISRPNLTFSTLTVSNMSPEDSSIYLCSVETNTEAFFGQGTRLTVV.